This paragraph reports one TCR beta chain. Antigen: not known. The sample belongs to a study of OX40 agonist ivuxolimab in advanced cancers. Study-wide points: Expanded clones belonging to CD8+ T cells outnumbered, on average, those of CD4+.

The method was immunoSEQ multiplex PCR; TCRdb's version includes in-frame clones alone and lacks a portion of them. Here the sample spans about 70,000 clones, roughly 85% being singletons. The material was CD4+ or CD8+ T cells sorted from blood, obtained in a trial of the OX40 agonist ivuxolimab. The receptor comes from an adult with an advanced solid tumor such as melanoma, head and neck, liver or kidney cancer.

In DNA form, the CDR3 reads TGCGCCAGCAGTGTGGACAGGGAATACGAGACCCAGTACTTC. Protein product: CASSVDREYETQYF. V is TRBV5-1 and J is TRBJ2-5, with 8 bases fitting TRBD1. The trim removed 5 bases at V and 5 bases at J, leaving 8 bases unmatched. The CDR3 loop spans 14 amino acids. Germline assignment: CDR1 SGHRS and CDR2 YFSETQ.